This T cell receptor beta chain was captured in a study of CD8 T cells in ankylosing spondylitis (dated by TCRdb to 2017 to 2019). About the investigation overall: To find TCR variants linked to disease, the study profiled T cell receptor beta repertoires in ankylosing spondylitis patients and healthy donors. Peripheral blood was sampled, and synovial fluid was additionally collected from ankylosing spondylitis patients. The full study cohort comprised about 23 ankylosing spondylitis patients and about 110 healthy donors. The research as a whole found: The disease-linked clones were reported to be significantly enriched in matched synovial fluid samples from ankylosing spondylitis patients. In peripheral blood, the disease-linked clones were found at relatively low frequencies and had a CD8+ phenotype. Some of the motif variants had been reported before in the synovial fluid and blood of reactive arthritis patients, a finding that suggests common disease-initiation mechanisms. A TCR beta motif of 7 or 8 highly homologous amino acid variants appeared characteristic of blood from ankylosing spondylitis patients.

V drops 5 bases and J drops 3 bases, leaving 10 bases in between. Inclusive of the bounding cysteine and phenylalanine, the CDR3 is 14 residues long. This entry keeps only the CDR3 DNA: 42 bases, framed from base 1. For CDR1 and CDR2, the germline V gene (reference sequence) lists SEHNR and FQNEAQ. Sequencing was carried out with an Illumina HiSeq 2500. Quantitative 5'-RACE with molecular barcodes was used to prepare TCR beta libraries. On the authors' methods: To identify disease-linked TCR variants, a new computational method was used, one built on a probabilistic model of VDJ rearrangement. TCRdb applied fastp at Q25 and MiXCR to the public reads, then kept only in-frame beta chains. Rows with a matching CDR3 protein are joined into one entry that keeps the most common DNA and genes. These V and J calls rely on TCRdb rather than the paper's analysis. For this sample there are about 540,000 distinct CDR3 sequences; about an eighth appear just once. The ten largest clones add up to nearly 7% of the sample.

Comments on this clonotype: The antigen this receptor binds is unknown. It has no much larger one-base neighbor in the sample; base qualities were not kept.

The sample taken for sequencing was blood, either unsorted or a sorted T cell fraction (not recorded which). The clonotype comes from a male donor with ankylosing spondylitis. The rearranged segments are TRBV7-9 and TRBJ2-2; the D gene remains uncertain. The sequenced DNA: TGTGCCAGCAGCCCTACGAAACACACCGGGGAGCTGTTTTTT. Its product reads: CASSPTKHTGELFF.